The rows below give T cell receptor beta chains drawn from one sample of a study of human T cells and chemical hapten exposure. TCRdb ran MiXCR on the RACE reads and lists one entry per CDR3 protein. Found here are roughly 260,000 distinct CDR3 sequences, approximately 8.6% of them singletons; the top ten hold over 2%. The material was whole blood, obtained in connection with sensitization to the hapten diphenylcyclopropenone (DPC). The origin of the receptors is a woman in her thirties or forties with alopecia areata. Some clones in this sample may be carry-over from other donors' samples. CDR3s include the opening cysteine and the closing phenylalanine or tryptophan. D genes are given only for firm matches. Clone size is shown for a subset of rows, as once, few, many or a class of expanded clone.

V	size	D	J	CDR3	DNA
TRBV12-3/TRBV12-4	NA	NA	TRBJ2-2	CASNWNYRDTGELFF	TGTGCCAGCAATTGGAATTATAGGGACACCGGGGAGCTGTTTTTT
TRBV3-1	many	TRBD1	TRBJ2-7	CASSQGQPYEQYF	TGTGCCAGCAGCCAGGGACAGCCCTACGAGCAGTACTTC
TRBV5-1	NA	NA	TRBJ1-3	CASSLVGREGNTIYF	TGCGCCAGCAGCTTGGTGGGCAGGGAAGGAAACACCATATATTTT
TRBV6-2/TRBV6-3	NA	NA	TRBJ2-6	CTSQGQFGSGANVLTF	TGTACCAGCCAGGGCCAGTTCGGCTCTGGGGCCAACGTCCTGACTTTC
TRBV7-2	NA	TRBD2	TRBJ2-4	CASSSLTSEPPGYF	TGTGCCAGCAGCTCATTGACTAGCGAACCCCCCGGGTACTTC
TRBV20-1	NA	TRBD1	TRBJ1-5	CSAQSWDRGSNQPQHF	TGCAGTGCACAGTCCTGGGACAGGGGTAGCAATCAGCCCCAGCATTTT
TRBV12-3/TRBV12-4	NA	TRBD1	TRBJ2-4	CASRLQGLVKNIQYF	TGTGCCAGCAGGTTACAGGGGTTGGTCAAAAACATTCAGTACTTC
TRBV11-3	few	TRBD1	TRBJ1-5	CASSLAYKGYRGLHSNQPQHF	TGTGCCAGCAGCTTAGCTTATAAGGGGTACAGGGGCCTCCATAGCAATCAGCCCCAGCATTTT
TRBV6-5	NA	NA	TRBJ1-4	CASSHGGGKLFF	TGTGCCAGCAGTCACGGGGGGGGAAAACTGTTTTTT
TRBV6-2/TRBV6-3	NA	NA	TRBJ2-7	CASSYSLFRPTSEQYF	TGTGCCAGCAGTTACTCGTTATTTCGGCCGACTAGCGAGCAGTACTTC
TRBV3-1	NA	TRBD2	TRBJ2-1	CASSTSGMIRLDEQFF	TGTGCCAGCAGTACTAGCGGGATGATACGGTTAGATGAGCAGTTCTTC
TRBV11-2	NA	NA	TRBJ2-5	CASSFQGRVKETQYF	TGTGCCAGCAGCTTTCAGGGCAGGGTGAAAGAGACCCAGTACTTC
TRBV15	NA	TRBD1	TRBJ2-2	CATSRDYSGTGDRTGELFF	TGTGCCACCAGCAGAGATTATTCCGGGACAGGGGACAGGACCGGGGAGCTGTTTTTT
TRBV29-1	NA	TRBD1	TRBJ1-2	CSAGRTGEVLGYGYTF	TGCAGCGCCGGCAGGACAGGGGAGGTCCTTGGCTATGGCTACACCTTC
TRBV6-2/TRBV6-3	many	TRBD1	TRBJ2-3	CASSSPGTGATDTQYF	TGTGCCAGCAGTAGCCCCGGGACAGGGGCCACAGATACGCAGTATTTT
TRBV12-3/TRBV12-4	few	NA	TRBJ1-2	CASRGTLSGYTF	TGTGCCAGCAGAGGGACACTCTCTGGCTACACCTTC
TRBV3-1	NA	NA	TRBJ2-7	CASSQVYSGLLSYEQYF	TGTGCCAGCAGCCAAGTGTACTCAGGCCTCCTCTCCTACGAGCAGTACTTC
TRBV18	many	NA	TRBJ1-3	CASSPWVPEGAPSGNTIYF	TGTGCCAGCTCCCCTTGGGTGCCTGAAGGGGCACCCTCTGGAAACACCATATATTTT
TRBV11-1	NA	TRBD2	TRBJ2-5	CASSASGTSGVPQYF	TGTGCCAGCAGCGCATCCGGGACTAGCGGAGTCCCCCAGTACTTC
TRBV5-4	few	TRBD2	TRBJ2-1	CTSSSSGRALYNEQFF	TGTACCAGCAGTTCTAGCGGGAGGGCCCTCTACAATGAGCAGTTCTTC
TRBV5-1	once	NA	TRBJ2-4	CASSLRPGEIGKNIQYF	TGCGCCAGCAGCTTACGCCCGGGGGAGATTGGCAAAAACATTCAGTACTTC
TRBV20-1	NA	NA	TRBJ2-7	CSASGLSSYEQYF	TGCAGTGCTAGCGGGCTGAGCTCCTACGAGCAGTACTTC
TRBV5-1	few	TRBD2	TRBJ2-1	CASTALAGGNNEQFF	TGCGCCAGCACGGCTCTAGCGGGAGGTAACAATGAGCAGTTCTTC
TRBV29-1	many	NA	TRBJ1-2	CSVAGDINYGYTF	TGCAGCGTTGCGGGGGATATTAACTATGGCTACACCTTC